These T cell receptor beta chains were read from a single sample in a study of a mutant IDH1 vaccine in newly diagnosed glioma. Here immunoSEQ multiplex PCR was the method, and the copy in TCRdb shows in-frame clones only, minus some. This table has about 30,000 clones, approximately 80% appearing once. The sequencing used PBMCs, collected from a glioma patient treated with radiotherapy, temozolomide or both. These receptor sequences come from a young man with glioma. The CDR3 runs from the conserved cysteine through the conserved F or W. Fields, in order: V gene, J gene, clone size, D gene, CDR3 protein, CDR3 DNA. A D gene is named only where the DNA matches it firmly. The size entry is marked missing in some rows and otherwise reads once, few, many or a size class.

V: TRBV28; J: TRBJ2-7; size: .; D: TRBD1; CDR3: CASSIGQGYTHEQYF; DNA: TGTGCCAGCAGTATAGGACAGGGGTACACTCACGAGCAGTACTTC
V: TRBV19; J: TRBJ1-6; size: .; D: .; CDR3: CASTISGHYMNSPLHF; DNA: TGTGCCAGTACGATCTCGGGACACTACATGAATTCACCCCTCCACTTT
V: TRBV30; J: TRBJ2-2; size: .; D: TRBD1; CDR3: CAWGSGTANTGELFF; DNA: TGTGCCTGGGGCTCCGGGACAGCGAACACCGGGGAGCTGTTTTTT
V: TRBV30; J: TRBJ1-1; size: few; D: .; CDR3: CAWSSGVIRLNTEAFF; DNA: TGTGCCTGGAGTTCAGGGGTAATAAGGCTGAACACTGAAGCTTTCTTT
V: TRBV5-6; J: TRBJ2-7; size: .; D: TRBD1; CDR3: CASSFRTGVLYEQYF; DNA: TGTGCCAGCAGCTTTAGGACAGGGGTATTGTACGAGCAGTACTTC
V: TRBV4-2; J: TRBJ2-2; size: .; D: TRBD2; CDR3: CASSPSGGSGSGELFF; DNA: TGTGCCAGCAGCCCCTCTGGGGGTAGCGGGAGCGGGGAGCTGTTTTTT
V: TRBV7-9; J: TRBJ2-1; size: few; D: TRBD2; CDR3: CASSSMSGRASYNEQFF; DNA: TGTGCCAGCAGCTCTATGAGCGGGAGGGCGTCCTACAATGAGCAGTTCTTC
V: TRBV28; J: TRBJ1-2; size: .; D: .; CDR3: CASRPPLYGYTF; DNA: TGTGCCAGCAGACCACCCCTTTATGGCTACACCTTC
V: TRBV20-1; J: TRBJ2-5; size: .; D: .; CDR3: CSGGVQETQYF; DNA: TGCAGTGGCGGGGTCCAAGAGACCCAGTACTTC
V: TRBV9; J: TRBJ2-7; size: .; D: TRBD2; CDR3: CASSEWDTSGVYEQYF; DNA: TGTGCCAGCAGCGAGTGGGACACTAGCGGTGTTTACGAGCAGTACTTC
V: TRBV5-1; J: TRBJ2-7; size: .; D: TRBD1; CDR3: CASSPRTGSSYEQYF; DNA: TGCGCCAGCAGCCCCCGGACAGGGAGCTCCTACGAGCAGTACTTC
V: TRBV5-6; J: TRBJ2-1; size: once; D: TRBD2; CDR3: CASSSAGTSGSNEQFF; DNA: TGTGCCAGCAGCTCAGCCGGGACTAGCGGGAGCAATGAGCAGTTCTTC
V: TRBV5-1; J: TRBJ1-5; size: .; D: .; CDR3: CASSLSGFQPQHF; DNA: TGCGCCAGCAGCTTGTCTGGGTTTCAGCCCCAGCATTTT
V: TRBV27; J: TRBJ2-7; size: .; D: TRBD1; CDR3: CASSRQGFRYEQYF; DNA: TGTGCCAGCAGTAGACAGGGATTCCGGTACGAGCAGTACTTC
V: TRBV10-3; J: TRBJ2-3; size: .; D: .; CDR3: CAISLTGPRRTDTQYF; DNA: TGTGCCATCAGCCTTACAGGGCCACGACGCACAGATACGCAGTATTTT
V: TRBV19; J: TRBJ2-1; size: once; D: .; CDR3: CASRQDLYNEQFF; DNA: TGTGCCAGTAGGCAGGACCTCTACAATGAGCAGTTCTTC
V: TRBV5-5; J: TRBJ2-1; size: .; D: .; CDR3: CASSLSLTYNEQFF; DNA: TGTGCCAGCAGCTTAAGTCTAACCTACAATGAGCAGTTCTTC
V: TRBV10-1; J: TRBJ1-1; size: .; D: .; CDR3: CASSGKQFLNTEAFF; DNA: TGCGCCAGCAGTGGAAAACAATTCTTGAACACTGAAGCTTTCTTT
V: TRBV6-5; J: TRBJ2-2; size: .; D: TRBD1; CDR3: CASRRDRGTGELFF; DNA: TGTGCCAGCAGGCGAGACAGGGGAACCGGGGAGCTGTTTTTT
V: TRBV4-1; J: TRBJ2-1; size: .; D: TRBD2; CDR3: CASSHHETSGTYNEQFF; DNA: TGCGCCAGCAGCCACCATGAGACTAGCGGGACCTACAATGAGCAGTTCTTC
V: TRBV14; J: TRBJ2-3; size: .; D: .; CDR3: CASSFSPDTQYF; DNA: TGTGCCAGCAGCTTTTCCCCAGATACGCAGTATTTT
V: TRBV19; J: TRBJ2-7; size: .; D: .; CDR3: CASSPGPYEQYF; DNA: TGTGCCAGTAGCCCAGGGCCCTACGAGCAGTACTTC
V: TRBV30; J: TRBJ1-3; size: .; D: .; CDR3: CAWSNPQGRPSGNTIYF; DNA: TGTGCCTGGTCCAACCCACAGGGACGCCCCTCTGGAAACACCATATATTTT
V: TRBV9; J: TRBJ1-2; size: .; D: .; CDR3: CASSADGRSFGYGYTF; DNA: TGTGCCAGCAGCGCGGACGGACGAAGTTTCGGCTATGGCTACACCTTC
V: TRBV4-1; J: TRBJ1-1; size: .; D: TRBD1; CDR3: CASSQEPGGAGTEAFF; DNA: TGCGCCAGCAGCCAAGAGCCAGGGGGCGCGGGGACTGAAGCTTTCTTT
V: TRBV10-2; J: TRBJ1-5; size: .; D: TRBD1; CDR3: CASSTQGGNQPQHF; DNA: TGCGCCAGCAGCACACAGGGGGGCAATCAGCCCCAGCATTTT
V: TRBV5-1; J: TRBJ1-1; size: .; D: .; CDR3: CASSLGTPPRAFF; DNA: TGCGCCAGCAGCTTGGGGACTCCCCCCCGGGCTTTCTTT
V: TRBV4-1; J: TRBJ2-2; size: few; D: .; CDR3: CASSQDLGAGITGELFF; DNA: TGCGCCAGCAGCCAAGATCTGGGGGCAGGCATCACCGGGGAGCTGTTTTTT
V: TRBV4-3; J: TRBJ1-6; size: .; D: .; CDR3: CASSQDSASSYNSPLHF; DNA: TGCGCCAGCAGCCAAGACAGCGCCAGCTCCTATAATTCACCCCTCCACTTT
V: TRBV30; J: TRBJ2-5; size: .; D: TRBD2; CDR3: CAWSLGLAGAGETQYF; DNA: TGTGCCTGGAGTTTGGGACTAGCGGGGGCCGGGGAGACCCAGTACTTC
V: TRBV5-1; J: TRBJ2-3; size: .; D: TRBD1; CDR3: CASSPRQGPDTQYF; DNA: TGCGCCAGCAGCCCTAGACAGGGCCCAGATACGCAGTATTTT
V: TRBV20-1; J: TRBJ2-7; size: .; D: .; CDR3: CSARARYEQYF; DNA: TGCAGTGCTAGAGCGAGATACGAGCAGTACTTC
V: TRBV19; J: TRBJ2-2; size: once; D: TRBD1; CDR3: CASLRTGANTGELFF; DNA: TGTGCCAGTCTCCGGACAGGGGCCAACACCGGGGAGCTGTTTTTT
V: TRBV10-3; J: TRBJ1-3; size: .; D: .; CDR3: CAISEDGTSGNTIYF; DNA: TGTGCCATCAGTGAGGACGGTACCTCTGGAAACACCATATATTTT
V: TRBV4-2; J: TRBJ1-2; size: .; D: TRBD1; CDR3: CASSQAASMGQNYGYTF; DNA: TGTGCCAGCAGCCAAGCCGCCTCTATGGGACAGAACTATGGCTACACCTTC
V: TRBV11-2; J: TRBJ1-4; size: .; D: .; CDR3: CASSPSPGGNEKLFF; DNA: TGTGCCAGCAGCCCCAGCCCCGGGGGGAATGAAAAACTGTTTTTT
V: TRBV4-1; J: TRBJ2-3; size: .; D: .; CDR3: CASSQDSRYSTDTQYF; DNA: TGCGCCAGCAGCCAAGACTCCAGGTACAGCACAGATACGCAGTATTTT
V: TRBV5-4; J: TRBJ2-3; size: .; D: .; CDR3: CASKTKRQWGEDTQYF; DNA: TGTGCCAGCAAAACCAAGCGACAGTGGGGTGAAGATACGCAGTATTTT
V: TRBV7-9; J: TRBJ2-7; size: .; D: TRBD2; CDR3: CASSPAGTSVYEQYF; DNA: TGTGCCAGCAGCCCCGCCGGGACTAGCGTATACGAGCAGTACTTC
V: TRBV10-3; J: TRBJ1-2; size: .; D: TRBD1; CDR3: CAIRGEQGAANYGYTF; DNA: TGTGCCATCAGGGGGGAACAGGGGGCTGCTAACTATGGCTACACCTTC
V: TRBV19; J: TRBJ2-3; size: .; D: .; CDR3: CASSISVTDTQYF; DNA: TGTGCCAGTAGTATCTCCGTCACAGATACGCAGTATTTT
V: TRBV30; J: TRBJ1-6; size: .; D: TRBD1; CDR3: CAWSHRGNSPLHF; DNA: TGTGCCTGGAGCCACAGGGGGAATTCACCCCTCCACTTT
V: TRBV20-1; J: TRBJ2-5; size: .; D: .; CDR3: CSAMWSRVPHF; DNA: TGCAGTGCTATGTGGAGCCGGGTGCCCCACTTC
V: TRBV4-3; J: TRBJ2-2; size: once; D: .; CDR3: CASSQTRALGTNTGELFF; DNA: TGCGCCAGCAGCCAGACCCGGGCCCTAGGTACGAACACCGGGGAGCTGTTTTTT
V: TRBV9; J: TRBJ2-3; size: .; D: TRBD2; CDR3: CASGLAGATDTQYF; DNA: TGTGCCAGCGGACTAGCGGGGGCCACAGATACGCAGTATTTT
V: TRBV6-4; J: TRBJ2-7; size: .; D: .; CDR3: CASSDPYEQYF; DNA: TGTGCCAGCAGTGACCCCTACGAGCAGTACTTC
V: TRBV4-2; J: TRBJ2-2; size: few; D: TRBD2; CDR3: CASSPSGGSGSGELFF; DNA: TGTGCCAGCAGCCCCTCTGGGGGTAGCGGGAGTGGGGAGCTGTTTTTT
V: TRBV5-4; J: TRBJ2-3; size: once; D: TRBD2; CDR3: CASSARLAGVSDTQYF; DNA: TGTGCCAGCAGCGCCAGACTAGCGGGGGTGTCAGATACGCAGTATTTT
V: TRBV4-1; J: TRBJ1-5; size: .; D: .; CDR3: CASSLGVTNQPQHF; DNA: TGCGCCAGCAGCCTCGGGGTAACCAATCAGCCCCAGCATTTT
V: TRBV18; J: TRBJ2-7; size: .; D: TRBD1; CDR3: CASSKDRGSVEQYF; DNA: TGTGCCAGCTCCAAAGACAGGGGTTCGGTCGAGCAGTACTTC
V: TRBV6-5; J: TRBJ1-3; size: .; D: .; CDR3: CASRQLGPEKNTIYF; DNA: TGTGCCAGCAGACAACTCGGGCCGGAGAAAAACACCATATATTTT
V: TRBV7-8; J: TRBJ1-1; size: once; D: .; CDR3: CASSIRGTEAFF; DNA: TGTGCCAGCAGCATTAGGGGCACTGAAGCTTTCTTT
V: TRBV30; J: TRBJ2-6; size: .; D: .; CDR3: CAWSVGAAGANVLTF; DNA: TGTGCCTGGAGTGTGGGGGCGGCGGGGGCCAACGTCCTGACTTTC
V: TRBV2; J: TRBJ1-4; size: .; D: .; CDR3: CASSDAAFRSEKLFF; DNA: TGTGCCAGCAGTGATGCGGCTTTTCGGAGTGAAAAACTGTTTTTT
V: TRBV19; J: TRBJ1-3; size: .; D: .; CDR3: CASSIVSGNTIYF; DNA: TGTGCCAGTAGTATAGTCTCCGGAAACACCATATATTTT
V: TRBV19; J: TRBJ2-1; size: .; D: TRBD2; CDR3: CASTFRGTSYEQFF; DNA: TGTGCCAGTACCTTCCGAGGGACTAGCTATGAGCAGTTCTTC
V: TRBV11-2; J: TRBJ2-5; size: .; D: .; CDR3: CASSLVAETQYF; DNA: TGTGCCAGCAGCTTAGTTGCTGAGACCCAGTACTTC
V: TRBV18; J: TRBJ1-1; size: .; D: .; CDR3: CASSSLQGTNTEAFF; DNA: TGTGCCAGCTCGTCGTTACAGGGTACGAACACTGAAGCTTTCTTT
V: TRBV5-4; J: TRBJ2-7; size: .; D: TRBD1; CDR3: CASSQRQGGSYEQYF; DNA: TGTGCCAGCAGCCAAAGACAGGGGGGGTCCTACGAGCAGTACTTC